The next 18 T cell receptor beta chains were all read from a single sample in a study of cytomegalovirus exposure and HLA in healthy donors. The PCR made use of 60 Vbeta and 13 Jbeta primers. Measured with immunoSEQ multiplex PCR; TCRdb has only the in-frame clones, and not every one. Of approximately 170,000 clones listed, over 70% are singletons. The sequenced sample consisted of PBMCs. The receptors were gathered from a woman under 30 in good health and CMV-seronegative.

This chain uses TRBV27 with TRBJ1-1; the D is unclear. Trimming took off 5 bases at V and 4 bases at J, with 17 bases between the two ends. The germline V gene has CDR1 MNHEY and CDR2 SMNVEV (reference sequence). This CDR3 contains 15 residues. The DNA for the CDR3 is TGTGCCAGCAGTGTACAGAAAATCCTGGGCACTGAAGCTTTCTTT. Protein sequence: CASSVQKILGTEAFF.

The chain has TRBV7-2 and TRBJ2-7; D remains unclear. CDR1 and CDR2 from the germline V gene are SGHTA and FQGNSA. The V gene lost 5 bases and the J gene lost 3 bases, with 11 bases spanning the gap. The CDR3 has 13 residues. CDR3 in DNA: TGTGCCAGCAGCCCTCGGAGCGACTACGAGCAGTACTTC. This encodes CASSPRSDYEQYF.

This clone was found a few times. The V gene is TRBV7-9, the J gene TRBJ1-4, with 7 bases lining up with TRBD1. CDR3 length: 14 amino acids. V was pared by 5 bases and J by 5 bases, with 5 bases of the junction left unmatched. Per germline, CDR1 SEHNR and CDR2 FQNEAQ (reference sequence). The CDR3 DNA reads TGTGCCAGCAGCCGACAGGGTCAAAATGAAAAACTGTTTTTT. This translates into CASSRQGQNEKLFF.

The chain uses TRBV10-2 and TRBJ2-5; 8 nucleotides align to TRBD2. Trimming removed 7 bases from V and 5 bases from J; junction bases left unmatched: 6. The V gene's germline CDR1 is WSHSY and CDR2 SAAADI. CDR3 length: 13 amino acids. In nucleotides, the CDR3 is TGCGCCAGCAACGGGGGGGTAGCTGAGACCCAGTACTTC. Its protein product is CASNGGVAETQYF.

The chain employs TRBV2 and TRBJ1-2, with D unclear. This CDR3 is built from 14 residues. Germline CDR1 SNHLY, CDR2 FYNNEI. V lost 4 bases and J lost 8, with 17 bases in between. CDR3 residues: CASSGAMTVYGYTF. CDR3 nucleotides: TGTGCCAGCAGTGGGGCTATGACCGTGTACGGCTACACCTTC.

The count of this clone is one. As DNA, the CDR3 is TGTGCCAGCATACACCCTGGGGGGGCCTTCGGTCAGCCCCAGCATTTT. Amino acid sequence: CASIHPGGAFGQPQHF. The V call is TRBV28, the J call TRBJ1-5; a possible D gene is TRBD1 (6 bases). The V end lost 7 bases, the J end lost 6 bases, and 22 bases lay between the germline ends. Per germline, CDR1 MDHEN and CDR2 SYDVKM. The CDR3 sequence is 16 residues long.

This chain uses TRBV5-1 with TRBJ1-2, with D uncertain. V was trimmed by 1 base and J by 12 bases, leaving 19 bases between them. The length of the CDR3 is 14 residues. From germline, CDR1 is SGHRS and CDR2 YFSETQ. CDR3 DNA: TGCGCCAGCAGCTTGAACCAGATCTCAGGCGGGGACACCTTC. Amino acids: CASSLNQISGGDTF.

This chain joins TRBV9 and TRBJ1-6; tentative D call: TRBD1 (5 bases). The CDR3 is made up of 15 amino acids. The germline CDR1 and CDR2 sequences are SGDLS and YYNGEE. V was pared by 0 bases and J by 12 bases, with 16 bases between. The CDR3 reads CASSVGWQAGGPLHF. Written as DNA, the CDR3 is TGTGCCAGCAGCGTAGGGTGGCAGGCCGGGGGACCCCTCCACTTT.

This clone was observed a single time. The chain joins TRBV4-1 to TRBJ2-3; no reliable D call. The CDR3 is 16 residues long. The V end lost 0 bases, the J end lost 2 bases, and 12 bases lay between the germline ends. Germline loops: CDR1 MGHRA, CDR2 YSYEKL. CDR3 DNA sequence: TGCGCCAGCAGCCAAGACCAGCGAACGACCACAGATACGCAGTATTTT. Residues: CASSQDQRTTTDTQYF.

CDR3 sequence (DNA): TGCAGCGTTGAAGTAGCGGTTTCCTACGAGCAGTACTTC. This encodes CSVEVAVSYEQYF. The V and J genes are TRBV29-1 and TRBJ2-7; D is perhaps TRBD2 (6 bases). V lost 1 base to trimming and J lost 1 base, with 8 bases between them. Germline loops: CDR1 SQVTM, CDR2 ANQGSEA. The CDR3 is made up of 13 amino acids.

J is TRBJ2-1 and V is TRBV6-5, with TRBD1 identical over 7 bases. Per germline, CDR1 MNHEY and CDR2 SVGAGI. V dropped 6 bases and J dropped 8; count of bases not matched to a gene: 7. The CDR3 covers 13 residues. CDR3 sequence reads: CASSAHRGDEQFF. The CDR3 region has the DNA TGTGCCAGCAGCGCTCACAGGGGCGATGAGCAGTTCTTC.

The J gene is TRBJ2-5, the V gene TRBV4-1, with 9 bases aligning to TRBD2. The CDR3 runs to 15 residues. With 4 bases clipped from V and 5 bases from J, the junction kept 8 bases outside the gene matches. The V gene's germline CDR1 is MGHRA and CDR2 YSYEKL. The CDR3 is CASSRQAGGGETQYF. For the CDR3, the DNA is TGCGCCAGCAGCCGACAAGCGGGGGGAGGCGAGACCCAGTACTTC.

The rearrangement links TRBV7-3 to TRBJ2-2, with unresolved D. The CDR3 totals 13 residues. The V end lost 3 bases, the J end lost 0 bases, and 2 bases lay between the germline ends. The V gene's germline CDR1 is SGHTA and CDR2 FQGTGA. In nucleotides, the CDR3 is TGTGCCAGCAGCTTCGCGAACACCGGGGAGCTGTTTTTT. Translation gives CASSFANTGELFF.

Concerning this clone itself: At one of its ends the junction is not consistent with the germline gene, which may arise from a read error. This same CDR3 is encoded by further DNA sequences in the sample. The chain employs TRBV7-9 and TRBJ2-7, with D uncertain. This CDR3 has 12 amino acids. Germline V gene lookup returns CDR1 SEHNR and CDR2 FQNEAQ (reference sequence). CDR3 loop: CSSSLSSYEQYF. CDR3 DNA: TGTTCCAGCAGCTTATCGTCTTACGAGCAGTACTTC.

The chain links TRBV7-9 to TRBJ2-3; weak D call: TRBD2 (6 bases). The CDR3 extends over 13 amino acids. Germline lookup yields CDR1 SEHNR and CDR2 FQNEAQ (reference sequence). Trimming cost V 6 bases and J 2 bases, with 9 bases left between them. The CDR3 here is CASRTGLTDTQYF. For the CDR3, the DNA is TGTGCCAGCAGAACGGGACTCACAGATACGCAGTATTTT.

This clone was seen a few times. V gene TRBV19 combines with J gene TRBJ1-2; 7 nucleotides line up with TRBD1. V lost 3 bases, J lost 3 bases, and 10 bases stayed unmatched. The V gene's germline CDR1 is LNHDA and CDR2 SQIVND (reference sequence). The CDR3 consists of 16 residues. The CDR3 spells CASSISRGRKDYGYTF. In nucleotides, the CDR3 is TGTGCCAGTAGTATTTCGAGGGGGCGAAAAGACTATGGCTACACCTTC.

The chain employs TRBV9 and TRBJ2-3; the D gene is possibly TRBD1 (6 bases). Germline V CDR1 and CDR2: SGDLS, YYNGEE. The CDR3 has 15 residues. The germline V and J ends were trimmed by 0 bases and 1 base, with 9 bases remaining between them. CDR3 protein: CASSVEGVGTDTQYF. The CDR3 bases are TGTGCCAGCAGCGTAGAGGGGGTAGGCACAGATACGCAGTATTTT.

The rearrangement joins TRBV19 to TRBJ1-2, with 7 bases matching TRBD1. Germline V gene data show CDR1 as LNHDA and CDR2 as SQIVND (reference sequence). The junction had 4 bases not matched to a gene; V was cut back by 3 bases and J by 3 bases. The CDR3 has 14 residues. The CDR3 DNA sequence: TGTGCCAGTAGTATTGGGGACAGCTACTATGGCTACACCTTC. It codes for CASSIGDSYYGYTF.